The clone carrying this T cell receptor (beta chain) was counted a few times. Its antigen is not identified. This sample was taken from a study of T cells in localized non-small cell lung cancer. Findings and limits, study-wide: Analysis by sequencing included only one tumor region, so heterogeneity remains possible. Adjacent uninvolved lung had the highest clonality, suggesting focused antigen responses.

This CDR3 region has 12 residues. The V and J ends lost 0 bases and 5 bases respectively, with 4 bases between them. The V gene's germline CDR1 is LGHNA and CDR2 YNFKEQ. Repertoires were generated with immunoSEQ multiplex PCR, while TCRdb's copy carries only in-frame clones and drops some. The table has about 34,000 clones, roughly 90% seen once. Sequences were derived from peripheral blood, sampled before any cancer treatment. The rearrangement joins TRBV4-2 to TRBJ2-5, with D hard to call. This TCR came from a woman aged 35-70 years with stage I lung adenocarcinoma. The DNA of the CDR3 is TGTGCCAGCAGCCAAGAAAGGGAGACCCAGTACTTC. This codes for CASSQERETQYF.